This is a list of T cell receptor beta chains from one sample in a study of cytomegalovirus exposure and HLA in healthy donors. The data were produced by immunoSEQ multiplex PCR, yet TCRdb's version contains in-frame clones alone and is incomplete. The data contain around 150,000 clones, roughly 80% of them singletons. The specimen was PBMCs. Receptors originate from a male donor in good health and CMV-seronegative. The CDR3 runs from the conserved cysteine through the conserved F or W. A D gene is named only where the DNA matches it firmly. For some rows the clone size is stated as once, few or many, or as a class when expanded; others skip it.

d_gene,v_gene,abundance,j_gene,CDR3aa,CDR3nt
-,TRBV4-1,-,TRBJ1-6,CATALDSSYNSPLHF,TGCGCCACCGCCCTCGACAGCTCCTATAATTCACCCCTCCACTTT
-,TRBV11-2,-,TRBJ2-5,CASTLRGGAGKTQYF,TGTGCCAGCACCCTACGAGGGGGCGCGGGGAAGACCCAGTACTTC
TRBD1,TRBV11-1,-,TRBJ2-3,CASTAGTGADTQYF,TGTGCCAGCACCGCTGGGACAGGGGCAGATACGCAGTATTTT
-,TRBV9,few,TRBJ2-3,CASSVEFGGTDTQYF,TGTGCCAGCAGCGTAGAATTCGGAGGCACAGATACGCAGTATTTT
-,TRBV7-2,-,TRBJ1-1,CASSLRRLNTEAFF,TGTGCCAGCAGCTTGCGGCGTTTGAACACTGAAGCTTTCTTT
-,TRBV7-2,-,TRBJ1-1,CASSLDLIRNTEAFF,TGTGCCAGCAGCTTAGACCTAATAAGGAACACTGAAGCTTTCTTT
-,TRBV19,-,TRBJ1-1,CASSDRITEAFF,TGTGCCAGTAGCGACAGGATCACTGAAGCTTTCTTT
TRBD2,TRBV6-5,-,TRBJ2-2,CASRVPSGGAGPLF,TGTGCCAGCAGAGTACCCAGCGGGGGGGCGGGACCACTTTTT
-,TRBV6-5,-,TRBJ2-5,CASSSGISGTQYF,TGTGCCAGCAGCTCAGGGATCTCGGGGACCCAGTACTTC
-,TRBV10-1,-,TRBJ1-1,CASSESAQGMDTEAFF,TGCGCCAGCAGTGAGTCGGCCCAGGGTATGGACACTGAAGCTTTCTTT
-,TRBV6-5,-,TRBJ2-1,CATSGPSYNEQFF,TGTGCCACCTCAGGTCCTTCCTACAATGAGCAGTTCTTC
-,TRBV19,-,TRBJ1-2,CASSPEGGGYTF,TGTGCCAGCAGTCCAGAGGGTGGCGGCTACACCTTC
TRBD1,TRBV5-1,once,TRBJ2-7,CASSESAGGNEQYF,TGCGCCAGCAGTGAGTCCGCAGGGGGCAACGAGCAGTACTTC
-,TRBV10-3,-,TRBJ1-1,CAISERGGNTEAFF,TGTGCCATCAGCGAACGGGGTGGGAACACTGAAGCTTTCTTT
TRBD2,TRBV30,-,TRBJ2-1,CAWNPAGGPLEQFF,TGTGCCTGGAATCCCGCGGGGGGGCCGTTGGAGCAGTTCTTC
TRBD1,TRBV6-5,-,TRBJ2-3,CATRGTRGFTDTQYF,TGTGCCACCAGAGGCACCAGGGGGTTTACAGATACGCAGTATTTT
-,TRBV4-3,-,TRBJ1-4,CASSQEAGDIGYGKLFF,TGCGCCAGCAGCCAAGAGGCGGGGGACATTGGGTACGGAAAACTGTTTTTT
-,TRBV20-1,-,TRBJ2-7,CSVWGGYEQYF,TGCAGTGTATGGGGCGGCTACGAGCAGTACTTC
TRBD1,TRBV30,-,TRBJ1-4,CAWSRDRDEKLFF,TGTGCCTGGAGTCGGGACAGGGACGAAAAACTGTTTTTT
-,TRBV6-6,-,TRBJ2-7,CASSLGGGLGEQYF,TGTGCCAGCAGCCTAGGGGGGGGGTTGGGAGAGCAGTACTTC
-,TRBV5-1,few,TRBJ1-3,CASSLSGLGNTIYF,TGCGCCAGCAGCTTGTCGGGACTCGGAAACACCATATATTTT
-,TRBV12-1,once,TRBJ2-7,CASSFGRELLKQYF,TGTGCCAGCAGCTTTGGTCGGGAGCTTTTGAAGCAGTACTTC
-,TRBV27,-,TRBJ1-6,CASSLSSGGSSYNSPLHF,TGTGCCAGCAGTTTATCGTCGGGGGGGAGCTCCTATAATTCACCCCTCCACTTT
TRBD2,TRBV15,-,TRBJ2-6,CATGGGGRSGANVLTF,TGTGCCACTGGGGGGGGCGGGAGGTCTGGGGCCAACGTCCTGACTTTC
TRBD1,TRBV9,once,TRBJ2-7,CASSVGQGAYEQYF,TGTGCCAGCAGCGTAGGACAGGGGGCCTACGAGCAGTACTTC
-,TRBV10-2,-,TRBJ1-2,CASTPAGADGYTF,TGCGCCAGTACTCCCGCGGGGGCGGATGGCTACACCTTC
TRBD1,TRBV6-4,-,TRBJ2-3,CASSRGQGGTDTQYF,TGTGCCAGCAGCCGGGGACAGGGGGGGACAGATACGCAGTATTTT